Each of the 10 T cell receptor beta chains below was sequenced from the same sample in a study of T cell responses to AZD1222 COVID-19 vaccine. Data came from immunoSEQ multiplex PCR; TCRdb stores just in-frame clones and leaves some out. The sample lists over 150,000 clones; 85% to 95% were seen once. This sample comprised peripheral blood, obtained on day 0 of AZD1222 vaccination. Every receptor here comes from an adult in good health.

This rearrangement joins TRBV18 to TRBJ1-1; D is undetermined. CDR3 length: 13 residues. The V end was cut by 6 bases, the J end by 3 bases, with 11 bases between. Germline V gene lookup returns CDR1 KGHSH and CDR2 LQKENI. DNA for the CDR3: TGTGCCAGCTCTCGTAGTCTGGACACTGAAGCTTTCTTT. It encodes CASSRSLDTEAFF.

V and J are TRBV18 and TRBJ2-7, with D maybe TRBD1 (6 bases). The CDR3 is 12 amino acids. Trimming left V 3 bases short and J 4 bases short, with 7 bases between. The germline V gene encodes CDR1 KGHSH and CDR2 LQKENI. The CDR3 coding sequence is TGTGCCAGCTCACCGAGGGGGTACGAGCAGTACTTC. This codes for CASSPRGYEQYF.

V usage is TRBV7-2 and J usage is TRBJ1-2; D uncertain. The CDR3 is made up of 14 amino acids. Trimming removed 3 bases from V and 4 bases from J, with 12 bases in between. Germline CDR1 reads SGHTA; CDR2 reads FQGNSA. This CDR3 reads CASSLDASFYGYTF. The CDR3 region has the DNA TGTGCCAGCAGCTTGGACGCGTCGTTCTATGGCTACACCTTC.

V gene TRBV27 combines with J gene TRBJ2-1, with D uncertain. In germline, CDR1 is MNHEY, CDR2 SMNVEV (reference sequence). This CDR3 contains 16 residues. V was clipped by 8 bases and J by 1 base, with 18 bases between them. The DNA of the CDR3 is TGTGCCAGCTCCATGGAGCGACTCCCTTCCTACAATGAGCAGTTCTTC. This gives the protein CASSMERLPSYNEQFF.

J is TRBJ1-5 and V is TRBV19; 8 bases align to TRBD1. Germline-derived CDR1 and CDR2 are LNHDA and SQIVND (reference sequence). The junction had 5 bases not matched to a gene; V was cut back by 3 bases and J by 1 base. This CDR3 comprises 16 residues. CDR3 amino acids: CASSISGGRSNQPQHF. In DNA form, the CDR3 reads TGTGCCAGTAGTATCTCAGGGGGCCGAAGCAATCAGCCCCAGCATTTT. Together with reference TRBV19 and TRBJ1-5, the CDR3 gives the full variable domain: DGGITQSPKYLFRKEGQNVTLSCEQNLNHDAMYWYRQDPGQGLRLIYYSQIVNDFQKGDIAEGYSVSREKKESFPLTVTSAQKNPTAFYLCASSISGGRSNQPQHFGDGTRLSIL.

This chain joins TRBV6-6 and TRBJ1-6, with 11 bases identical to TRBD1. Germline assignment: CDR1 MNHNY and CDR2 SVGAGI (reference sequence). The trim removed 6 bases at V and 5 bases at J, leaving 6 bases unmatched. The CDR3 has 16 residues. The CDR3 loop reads CASRDRDRGNNSPLHF. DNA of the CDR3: TGTGCCAGCAGGGACCGGGACAGGGGGAATAATTCACCCCTCCACTTT.

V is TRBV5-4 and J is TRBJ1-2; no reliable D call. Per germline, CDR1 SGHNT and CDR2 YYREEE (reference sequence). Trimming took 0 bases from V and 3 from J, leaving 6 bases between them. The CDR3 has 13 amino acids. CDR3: CASSLEIDYGYTF. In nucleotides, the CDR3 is TGTGCCAGCAGCTTGGAAATTGACTATGGCTACACCTTC.

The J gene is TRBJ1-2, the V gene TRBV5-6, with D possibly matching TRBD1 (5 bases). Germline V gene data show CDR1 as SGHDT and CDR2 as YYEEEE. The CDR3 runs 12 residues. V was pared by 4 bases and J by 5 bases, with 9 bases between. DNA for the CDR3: TGTGCCAGCAGCCCGGGGGGGTATGGCTACACCTTC. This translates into CASSPGGYGYTF.

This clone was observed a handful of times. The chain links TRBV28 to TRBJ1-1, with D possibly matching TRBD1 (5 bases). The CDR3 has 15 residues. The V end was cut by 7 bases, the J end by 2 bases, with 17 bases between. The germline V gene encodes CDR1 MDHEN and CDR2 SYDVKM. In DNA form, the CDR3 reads TGTGCCAGCATCCCGCTCGGGGGAAGAAACACTGAAGCTTTCTTT. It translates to CASIPLGGRNTEAFF. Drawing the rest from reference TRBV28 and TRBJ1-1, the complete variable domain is DVKVTQSSRYLVKRTGEKVFLECVQDMDHENMFWYRQDPGLGLRLIYFSYDVKMKEKGDIPEGYSVSREKKERFSLILESASTNQTSMYLCASIPLGGRNTEAFFGQGTRLTVV.

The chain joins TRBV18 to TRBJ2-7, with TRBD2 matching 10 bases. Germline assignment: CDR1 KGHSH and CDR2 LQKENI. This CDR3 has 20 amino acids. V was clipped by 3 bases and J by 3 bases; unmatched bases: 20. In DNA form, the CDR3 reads TGTGCCAGCTCACCTCAGGAACTCCACTCCGGACTAGCGGCAGTCTACGAGCAGTACGTC. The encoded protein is CASSPQELHSGLAAVYEQYV.